The TCR beta chain under discussion was sequenced for a study of cytomegalovirus exposure and HLA in healthy donors. Trimming removed 5 bases at V and 3 bases at J, with 11 bases between. CDR3 length: 14 amino acids. Germline CDR1 SGHTA, CDR2 FQGTGA. On this clone itself: The antigen remains unidentified.

Method: immunoSEQ multiplex PCR; TCRdb's copy keeps in-frame clones and lacks some. The sample carries about 240,000 clones, about 87% recorded once. Broader study findings: That first-cohort TCR clusters tended to co-occur in the 90 to 150 validation repertoires was found in a later analysis. There were over 150 TCR beta chains listed as cytomegalovirus-associated.

This receptor was taken from a man between 18 and 35 years old in good health and CMV-seronegative. The sample consisted of PBMCs. This chain joins TRBV7-3 and TRBJ2-1; TRBD2 is a possible D gene (5 bases). The CDR3 DNA is TGTGCCAGCAGCCTCTCCCGGGACTACAATGAGCAGTTCTTC. Protein: CASSLSRDYNEQFF.